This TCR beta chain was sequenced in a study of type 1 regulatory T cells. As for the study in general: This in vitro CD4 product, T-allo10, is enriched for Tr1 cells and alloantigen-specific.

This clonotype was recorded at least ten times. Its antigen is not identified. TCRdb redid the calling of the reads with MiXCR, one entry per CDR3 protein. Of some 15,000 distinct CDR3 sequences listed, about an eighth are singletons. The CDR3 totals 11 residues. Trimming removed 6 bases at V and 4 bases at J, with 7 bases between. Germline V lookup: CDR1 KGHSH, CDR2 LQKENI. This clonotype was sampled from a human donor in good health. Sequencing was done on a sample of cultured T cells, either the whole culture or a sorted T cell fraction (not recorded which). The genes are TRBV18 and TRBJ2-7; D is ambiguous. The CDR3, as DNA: TGTGCCAGCTCTTATGGGTACGAGCAGTACTTC. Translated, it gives CASSYGYEQYF. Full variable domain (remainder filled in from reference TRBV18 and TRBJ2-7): NAGVMQNPRHLVRRRGQEARLRCSPMKGHSHVYWYRQLPEEGLKFMVYLQKENIIDESGMPKERFSAEFPKEGPSILRIQQVVRGDSAAYFCASSYGYEQYFGPGTRLTVT.